This TCR beta chain was documented in a study of T cell responses to AZD1222 COVID-19 vaccine. This clone has just one count. The target antigen is unknown. Data came from immunoSEQ multiplex PCR; TCRdb stores just in-frame clones and leaves some out. The sample yields about 140,000 clones, 70% to 90% seen once. Broader study findings: Seropositive at baseline were only a handful of AZD1222 recipients. There were vaccine-associated CD4 TCRs across spike, dominant at 160-218 and 743-854. A mostly white British donor set with more females was recruited, and clonal diversity was possibly underestimated.

In germline, CDR1 is WNHNN, CDR2 SYGVQD (reference sequence). The CDR3 length is 11 residues. V was pared by 4 bases and J by 15 bases, with 13 bases between. Sequences were derived from peripheral blood, sampled on day 0 of AZD1222 vaccination. The clonotype was recovered from an adult in good health. This chain links TRBV10-1 with TRBJ2-4, with a possible D match to TRBD2 (5 bases). CDR3 in amino acids: CASSVGERGYF. In nucleotides, the CDR3 is TGCGCCAGCAGTGTCGGGGAGCGCGGGTACTTC.